The text below deals with one T cell receptor beta chain. At least ten counts were recorded for this clonotype. Its antigen remains unidentified. The input lacks base qualities; no much larger clone sits a single base away. In the ophthalmopathy patients, disease was moderately to severely active, with a Clinical Activity Score of 3 or more, a NOSPECS grade of 4 or more, and a duration of less than 3 months. The study excluded patients with uncontrolled infections, other autoimmune diseases, pregnancy or lactation. Diagnoses relied on clinical symptoms, serum thyroxine and TRAb, thyroid ultrasound and orbital computed tomography. PBMCs were isolated from about 10 ml of fresh peripheral blood by Ficoll-Paque density gradient centrifugation. Total RNA was extracted with Trizol reagent, and quality was checked on an Agilent 2100 Bioanalyzer. This entry comes from a study of T cells in Graves' hyperthyroidism and ophthalmopathy (dated by TCRdb to between 2019 and 2020). Regarding the study in general: Peripheral blood samples were taken at the time of initial diagnosis, prior to any treatment. Whether ophthalmopathy could be predicted prospectively was tested in an independent validation cohort made up of 18 to 20 hyperthyroidism patients plus 17 patients who later progressed to ophthalmopathy. The paper describes TCR Vbeta CDR3 sequencing of 120 to 150 peripheral blood samples, made up of 40 to 45 ophthalmopathy patients, roughly 72 hyperthyroidism patients and 17 progressor patients. Thyroid tissue and blood T-cell repertoires from more than 5 Graves' hyperthyroidism patients were also compared in the study. To identify TCR V-J signatures that set the groups apart, the researchers used a discovery cohort of 95 to 100 patients, made up of 40 to 45 with Graves' ophthalmopathy and approximately 57 with stable Graves' hyperthyroidism. Following sampling, methimazole starting at 30 mg daily was given to hyperthyroidism patients, and high-dose intravenous methylprednisolone was given to ophthalmopathy patients. The 75 to 100 discovery patients were divided at random into training and test sets in a 7:3 ratio. Overall study outcomes, separate from this receptor: A 13 V-J signature model separated ophthalmopathy from stable hyperthyroidism, with roughly 88% sensitivity and 81.08% specificity in cross-validation and 80%/75% in testing. Most expanded thyroid clonotypes (frequency above 0.001) were also detected in blood, suggesting blood repertoires may reflect thyroid immune responses. No statistical method was used to set the sample size in advance, and investigators knew the group allocation. In validation, the model predicted progression to ophthalmopathy a median of roughly 6.2 months before onset, with roughly 68% sensitivity and about 72% specificity.

Inclusive of the bounding cysteine and phenylalanine, the CDR3 is 16 residues long. The only DNA kept is the CDR3, 48 bases in frame from the first base. In the germline V gene, CDR1 corresponds to SGHAT and CDR2 to FQNNGV. Cut back by 7 bases and 5 bases, the V and J ends lie 23 bases apart. Amplification of TCR beta CDR3 regions was carried out from RNA transcripts. The first round of RT-PCR for the TCR CDR3 was performed with the HTBI primer set and the Qiagen OneStep RT-PCR kit. Libraries were constructed in a second round of multiplex PCR, after which size selection and purification were performed. Paired-end sequencing of the libraries was performed with 100 bp reads on an Illumina HiSeq2000. The authors processed their data as follows. SOAPnuke was used to process the raw data, with reads discarded if the reads contained adapters or uncalled bases, had a mean Phred below 15, or lacked an exact constant-primer or identifier match. High-quality paired reads were merged using COPE v1.2.5, and each unique nucleotide sequence was defined as a clonotype. MiTCR v1.1 was used to align clonotypes to the IMGT TRBV, TRBD and TRBJ reference segments. The analysis included only V-J combinations with a frequency above 0.0001, which together covered 99% to 99.2% of the repertoires. A TCS score was defined as the ratio of F50 (clonal expansion) to E x V (chaos), with BLOSUM62-based TCRdist applied between CDR3 peptides within each V-J. Welch's t-statistics and random forest reduced fewer than 600 V-J features to roughly 13, which were used in a naive Bayes classifier (R e1071). TCRdb trimmed public reads at Q25 via fastp, called clones via MiXCR and kept in-frame beta chains. Each record represents a unique CDR3 protein, reported with the most common genes and DNA among its rows. The V and J calls follow TCRdb's processing rather than the paper's. Recorded for this sample are 500,000 to 650,000 distinct CDR3 sequences; 20% of them occurred a single time. Less than 55% of the sample comes from the top ten.

This receptor chain uses TRBV11-2 and TRBJ2-5, with a weak D call of TRBD2 (6 bases match). This clonotype was sampled from a man aged 40-49 years with Graves' ophthalmopathy. The sequenced sample consisted of blood. The sequenced DNA: TGTGCCAGCACCCCGAGGGGAGACGGGAGAGGGGAGACCCAGTACTTC. Its product reads: CASTPRGDGRGETQYF.